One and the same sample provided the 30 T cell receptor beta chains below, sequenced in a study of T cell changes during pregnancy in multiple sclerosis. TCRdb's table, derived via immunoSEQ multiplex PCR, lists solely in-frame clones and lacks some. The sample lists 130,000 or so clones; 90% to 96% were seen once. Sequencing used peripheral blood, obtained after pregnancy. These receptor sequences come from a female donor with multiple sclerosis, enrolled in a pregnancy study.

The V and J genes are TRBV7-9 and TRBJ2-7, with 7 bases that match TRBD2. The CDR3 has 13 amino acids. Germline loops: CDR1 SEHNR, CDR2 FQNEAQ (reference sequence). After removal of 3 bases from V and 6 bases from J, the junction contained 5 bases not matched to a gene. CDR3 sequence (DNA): TGTGCCAGCAGCTTTGGGGGAGGGCGCGAGCAGTACTTC. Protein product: CASSFGGGREQYF.

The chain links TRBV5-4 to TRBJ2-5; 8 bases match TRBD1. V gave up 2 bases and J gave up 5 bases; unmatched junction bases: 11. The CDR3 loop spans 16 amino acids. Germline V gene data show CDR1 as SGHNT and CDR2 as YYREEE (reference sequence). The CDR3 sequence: CASSLPKQGVLETQYF. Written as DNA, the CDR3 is TGTGCCAGCAGCTTACCAAAACAGGGGGTGTTGGAGACCCAGTACTTC.

The chain's CDR3 is CASSSRAGGYNEQFF. The CDR3, as DNA: TGTGCCAGCAGCTCGCGAGCGGGAGGGTACAATGAGCAGTTCTTC. The gene calls are TRBV7-3 and TRBJ2-1; TRBD2 aligns across 10 bases. V shed 4 bases, J shed 4 bases, and the junction held 4 bases outside the gene matches. The CDR3 covers 15 residues. Germline-derived CDR1 and CDR2 are SGHTA and FQGTGA.

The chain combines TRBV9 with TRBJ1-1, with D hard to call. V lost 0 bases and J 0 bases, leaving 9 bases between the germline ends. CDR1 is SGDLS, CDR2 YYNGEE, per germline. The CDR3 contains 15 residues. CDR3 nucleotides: TGTGCCAGCAGCGTAGGCGGAGAGTTGAACACTGAAGCTTTCTTT. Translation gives CASSVGGELNTEAFF.

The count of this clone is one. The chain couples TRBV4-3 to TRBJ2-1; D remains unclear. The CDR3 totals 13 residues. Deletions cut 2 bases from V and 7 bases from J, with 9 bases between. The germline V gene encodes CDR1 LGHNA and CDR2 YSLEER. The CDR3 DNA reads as TGCGCCAGCAGCCAAACTCTAGGAAATGAGCAGTTCTTC. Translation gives CASSQTLGNEQFF.

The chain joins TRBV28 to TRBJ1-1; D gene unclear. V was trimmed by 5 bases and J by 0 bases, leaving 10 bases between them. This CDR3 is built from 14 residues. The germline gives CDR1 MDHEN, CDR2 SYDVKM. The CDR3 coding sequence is TGTGCCAGCAGTCCGTACTCCTTGAACACTGAAGCTTTCTTT. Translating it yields CASSPYSLNTEAFF.

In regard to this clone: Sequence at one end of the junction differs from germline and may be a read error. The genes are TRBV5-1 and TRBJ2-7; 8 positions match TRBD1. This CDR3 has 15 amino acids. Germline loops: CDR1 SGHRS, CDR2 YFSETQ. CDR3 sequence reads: CASTPDGQGYYGQYF. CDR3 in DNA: TGCGCCAGCACCCCCGACGGACAGGGCTACTACGGGCAGTACTTC.

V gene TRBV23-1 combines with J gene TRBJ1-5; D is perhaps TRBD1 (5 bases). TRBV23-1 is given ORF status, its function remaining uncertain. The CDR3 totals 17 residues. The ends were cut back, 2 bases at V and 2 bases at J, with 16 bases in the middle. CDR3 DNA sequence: TGCGCCAGCAGTCAACAGACACGGGACTTTCGCAATCAGCCCCAGCATTTT. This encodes CASSQQTRDFRNQPQHF.

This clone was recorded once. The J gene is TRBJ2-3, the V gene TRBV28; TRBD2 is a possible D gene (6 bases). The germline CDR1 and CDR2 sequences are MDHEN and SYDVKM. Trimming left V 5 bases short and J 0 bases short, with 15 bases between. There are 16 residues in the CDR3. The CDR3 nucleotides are TGTGCCAGCAGTGGCGCCACTAGCTTGAGCACAGATACGCAGTATTTT. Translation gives CASSGATSLSTDTQYF. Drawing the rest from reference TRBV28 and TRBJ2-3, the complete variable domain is DVKVTQSSRYLVKRTGEKVFLECVQDMDHENMFWYRQDPGLGLRLIYFSYDVKMKEKGDIPEGYSVSREKKERFSLILESASTNQTSMYLCASSGATSLSTDTQYFGPGTRLTVL.

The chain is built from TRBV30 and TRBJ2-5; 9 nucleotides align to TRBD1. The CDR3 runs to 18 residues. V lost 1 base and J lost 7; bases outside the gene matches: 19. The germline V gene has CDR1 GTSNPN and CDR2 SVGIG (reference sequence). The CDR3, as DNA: TGTGCCTGGAGTGCAGGGGAGTTAAAACAGGGGGCGATAGGGACCCAGTACTTC. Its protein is CAWSAGELKQGAIGTQYF.

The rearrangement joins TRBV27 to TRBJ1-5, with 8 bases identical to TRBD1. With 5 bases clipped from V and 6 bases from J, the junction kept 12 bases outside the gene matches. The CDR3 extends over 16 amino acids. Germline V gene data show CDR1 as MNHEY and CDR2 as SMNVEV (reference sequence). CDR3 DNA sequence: TGTGCCAGCAGTGCATCCGGGACAGGTAGTAGTCAGCCCCAGCATTTT. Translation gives CASSASGTGSSQPQHF.

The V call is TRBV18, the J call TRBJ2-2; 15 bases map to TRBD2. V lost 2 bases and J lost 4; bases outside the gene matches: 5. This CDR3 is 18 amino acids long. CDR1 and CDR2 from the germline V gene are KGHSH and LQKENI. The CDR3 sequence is CASSPAGLAGGGTGELFF. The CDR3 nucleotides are TGTGCCAGCTCACCAGCGGGACTAGCGGGAGGTGGCACCGGGGAGCTGTTTTTT.

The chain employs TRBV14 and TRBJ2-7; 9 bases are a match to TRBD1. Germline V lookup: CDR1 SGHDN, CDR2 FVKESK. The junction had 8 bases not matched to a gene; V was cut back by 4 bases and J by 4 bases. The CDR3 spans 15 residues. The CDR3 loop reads CASSPGTGGKYEQYF. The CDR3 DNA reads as TGTGCCAGCAGCCCTGGCACAGGGGGCAAGTACGAGCAGTACTTC.

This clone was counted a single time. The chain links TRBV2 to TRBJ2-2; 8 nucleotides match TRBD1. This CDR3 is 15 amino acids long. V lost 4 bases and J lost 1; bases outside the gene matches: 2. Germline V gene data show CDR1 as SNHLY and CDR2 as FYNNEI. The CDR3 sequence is CASSAGTGNTGELFF. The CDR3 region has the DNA TGTGCCAGCAGTGCCGGGACAGGGAACACCGGGGAGCTGTTTTTT.

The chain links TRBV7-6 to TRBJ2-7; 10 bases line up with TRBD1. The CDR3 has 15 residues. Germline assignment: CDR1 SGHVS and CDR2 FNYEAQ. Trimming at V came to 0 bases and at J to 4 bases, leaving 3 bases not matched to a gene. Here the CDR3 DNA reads TGTGCCAGCAGCTTAGCCCGGGGACAGGGGTACGAGCAGTACTTC. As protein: CASSLARGQGYEQYF.

The CDR3 region is CATSRGTGGEKLFF. The CDR3, as DNA: TGTGCCACCAGCAGAGGGACAGGGGGTGAAAAACTGTTTTTT. The genes are TRBV15 and TRBJ1-4; the match to TRBD1 covers 10 bases. Germline loops: CDR1 LNHNV, CDR2 YYDKDF (reference sequence). Losses at the gene ends were 1 base for V and 7 bases for J; bases not matched to a gene: 0. The CDR3 totals 14 residues.

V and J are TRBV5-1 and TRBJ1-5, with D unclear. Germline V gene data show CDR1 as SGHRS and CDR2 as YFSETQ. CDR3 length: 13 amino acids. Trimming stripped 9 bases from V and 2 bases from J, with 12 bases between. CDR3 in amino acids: CATSTTGNQPQHF. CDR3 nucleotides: TGCGCCACCTCGACAACAGGCAATCAGCCCCAGCATTTT.

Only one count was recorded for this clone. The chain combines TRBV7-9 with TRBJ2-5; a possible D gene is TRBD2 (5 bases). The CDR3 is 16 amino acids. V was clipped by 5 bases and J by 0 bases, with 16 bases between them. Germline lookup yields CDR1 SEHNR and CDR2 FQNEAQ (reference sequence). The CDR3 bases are TGTGCCAGCAGCCCCCGAGGGTGGGAGTACCAAGAGACCCAGTACTTC. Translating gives CASSPRGWEYQETQYF.

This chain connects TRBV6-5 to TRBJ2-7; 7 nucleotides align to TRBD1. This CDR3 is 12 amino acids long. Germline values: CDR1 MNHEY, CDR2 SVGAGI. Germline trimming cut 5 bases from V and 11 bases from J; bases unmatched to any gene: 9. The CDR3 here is CASSGRTGTEYF. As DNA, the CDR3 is TGTGCCAGCAGTGGACGAACCGGGACAGAGTACTTC.

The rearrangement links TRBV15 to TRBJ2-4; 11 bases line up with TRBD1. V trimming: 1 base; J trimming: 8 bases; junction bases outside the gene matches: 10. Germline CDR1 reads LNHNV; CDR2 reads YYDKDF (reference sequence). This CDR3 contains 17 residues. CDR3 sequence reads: CATSRGPDRGLEDIQYF. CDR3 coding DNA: TGTGCCACCAGCAGAGGCCCGGACAGGGGGCTAGAGGACATTCAGTACTTC.

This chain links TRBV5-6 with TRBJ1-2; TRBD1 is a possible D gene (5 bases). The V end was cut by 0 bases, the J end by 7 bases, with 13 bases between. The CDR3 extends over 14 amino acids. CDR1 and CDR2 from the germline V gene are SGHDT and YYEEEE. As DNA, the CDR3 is TGTGCCAGCAGCTTGGGACAGTACCCTGGTGGCTACACCTTC. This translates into CASSLGQYPGGYTF.

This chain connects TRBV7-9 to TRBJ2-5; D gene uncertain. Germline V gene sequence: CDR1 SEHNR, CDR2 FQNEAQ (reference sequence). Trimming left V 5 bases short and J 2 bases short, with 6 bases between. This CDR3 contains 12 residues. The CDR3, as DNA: TGTGCCAGCAGCAGACATCAAGAGACCCAGTACTTC. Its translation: CASSRHQETQYF.

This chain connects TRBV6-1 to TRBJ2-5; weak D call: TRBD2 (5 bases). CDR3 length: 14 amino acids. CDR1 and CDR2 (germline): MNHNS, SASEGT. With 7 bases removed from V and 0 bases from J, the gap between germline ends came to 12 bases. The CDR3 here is CASNPAGYQETQYF. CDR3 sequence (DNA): TGTGCCAGCAATCCTGCGGGCTACCAAGAGACCCAGTACTTC.

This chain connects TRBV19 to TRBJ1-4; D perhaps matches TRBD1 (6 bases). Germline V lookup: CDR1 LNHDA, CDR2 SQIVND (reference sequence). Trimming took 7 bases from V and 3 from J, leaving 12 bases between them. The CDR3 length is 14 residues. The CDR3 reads CASTAQGSNEKLFF. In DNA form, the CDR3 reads TGTGCCAGTACCGCACAGGGCTCTAATGAAAAACTGTTTTTT.

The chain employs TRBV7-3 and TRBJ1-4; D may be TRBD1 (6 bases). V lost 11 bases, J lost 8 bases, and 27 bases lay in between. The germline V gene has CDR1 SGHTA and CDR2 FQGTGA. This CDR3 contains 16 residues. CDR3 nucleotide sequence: TGTGCCGGCTTGAGCGGACAGAATACGACGGGGGAAAAACTGTTTTTT. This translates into CAGLSGQNTTGEKLFF.

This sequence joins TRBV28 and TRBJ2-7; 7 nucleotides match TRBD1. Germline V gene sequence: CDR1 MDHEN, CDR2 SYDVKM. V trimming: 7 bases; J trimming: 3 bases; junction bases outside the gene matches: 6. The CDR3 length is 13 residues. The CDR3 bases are TGTGCCAGCAAGACAGGGTTCGTCTACGAGCAGTACTTC. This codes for CASKTGFVYEQYF.

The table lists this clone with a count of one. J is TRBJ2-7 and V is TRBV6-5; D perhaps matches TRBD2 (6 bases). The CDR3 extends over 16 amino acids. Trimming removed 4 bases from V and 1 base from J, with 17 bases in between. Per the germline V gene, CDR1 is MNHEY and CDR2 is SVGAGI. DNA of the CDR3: TGTGCCAGCAGTTCCTTAAAAGCGGGTCTTTCCTACGAGCAGTACTTC. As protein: CASSSLKAGLSYEQYF.

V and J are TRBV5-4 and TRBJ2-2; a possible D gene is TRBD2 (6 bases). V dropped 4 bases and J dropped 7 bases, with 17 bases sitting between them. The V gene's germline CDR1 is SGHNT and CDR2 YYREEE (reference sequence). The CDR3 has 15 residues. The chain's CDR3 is CASSPSGAGGGELFF. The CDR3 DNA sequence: TGTGCCAGCAGCCCTTCGGGAGCTGGAGGCGGGGAGCTGTTTTTT.

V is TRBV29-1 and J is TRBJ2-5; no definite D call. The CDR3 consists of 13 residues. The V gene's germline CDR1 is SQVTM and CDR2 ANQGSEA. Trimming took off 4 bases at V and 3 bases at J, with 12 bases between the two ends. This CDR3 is CSVVARWKETQYF. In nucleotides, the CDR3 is TGCAGCGTTGTCGCCAGGTGGAAAGAGACCCAGTACTTC.

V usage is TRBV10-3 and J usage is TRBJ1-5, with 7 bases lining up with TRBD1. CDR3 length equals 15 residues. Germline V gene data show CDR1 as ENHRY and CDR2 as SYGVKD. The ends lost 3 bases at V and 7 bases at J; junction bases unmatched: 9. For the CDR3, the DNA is TGTGCCATCAGTGACGAGGGGGCGATGGTACAGCCCCAGCATTTT. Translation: CAISDEGAMVQPQHF.